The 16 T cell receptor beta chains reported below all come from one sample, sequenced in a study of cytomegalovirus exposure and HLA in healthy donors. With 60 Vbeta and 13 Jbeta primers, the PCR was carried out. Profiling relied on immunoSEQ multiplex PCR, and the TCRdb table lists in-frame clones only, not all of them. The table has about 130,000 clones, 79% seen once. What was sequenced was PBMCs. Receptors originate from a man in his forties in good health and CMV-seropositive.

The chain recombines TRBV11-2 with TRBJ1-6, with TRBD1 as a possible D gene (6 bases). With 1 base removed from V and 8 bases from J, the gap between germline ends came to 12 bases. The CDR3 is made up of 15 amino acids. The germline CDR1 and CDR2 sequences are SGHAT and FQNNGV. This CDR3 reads CASSLGRTADSPLHF. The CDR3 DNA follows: TGTGCCAGCAGCTTAGGACGGACAGCGGATTCACCCCTCCACTTT.

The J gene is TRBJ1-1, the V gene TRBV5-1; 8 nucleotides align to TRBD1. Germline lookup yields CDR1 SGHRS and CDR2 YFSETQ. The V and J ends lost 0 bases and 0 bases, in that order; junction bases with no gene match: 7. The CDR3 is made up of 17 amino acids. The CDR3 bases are TGCGCCAGCAGCTTGGTAGGACAGGGTAACATGAACACTGAAGCTTTCTTT. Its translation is CASSLVGQGNMNTEAFF.

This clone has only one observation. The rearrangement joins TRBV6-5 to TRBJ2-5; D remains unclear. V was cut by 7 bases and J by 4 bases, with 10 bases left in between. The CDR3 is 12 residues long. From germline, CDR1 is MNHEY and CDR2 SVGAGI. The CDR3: CASTFSGETQYF. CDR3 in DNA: TGTGCCAGCACCTTTTCGGGAGAGACCCAGTACTTC.

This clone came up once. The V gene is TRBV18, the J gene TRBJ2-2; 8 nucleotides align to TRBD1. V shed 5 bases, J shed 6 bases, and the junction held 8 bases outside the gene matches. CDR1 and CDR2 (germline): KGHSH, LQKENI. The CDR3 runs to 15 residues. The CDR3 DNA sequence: TGTGCCAGCTCAATCATCCAGGGGGCCCCCGGGGAGCTGTTTTTT. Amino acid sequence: CASSIIQGAPGELFF.

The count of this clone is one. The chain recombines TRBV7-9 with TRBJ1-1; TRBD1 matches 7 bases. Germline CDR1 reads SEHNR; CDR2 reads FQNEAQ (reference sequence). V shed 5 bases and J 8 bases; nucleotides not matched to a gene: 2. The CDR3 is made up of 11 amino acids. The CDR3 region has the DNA TGTGCCAGCAGCGACAGGGCCGAAGCTTTCTTT. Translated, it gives CASSDRAEAFF.

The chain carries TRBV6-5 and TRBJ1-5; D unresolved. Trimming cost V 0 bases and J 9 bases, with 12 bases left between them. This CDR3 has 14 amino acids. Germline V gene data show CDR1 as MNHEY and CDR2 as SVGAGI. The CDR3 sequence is CASSYSTTLGPQHF. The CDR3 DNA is TGTGCCAGCAGTTACTCGACTACGTTGGGGCCCCAGCATTTT.

CDR3 bases: TGTGCCCCCCCCCGCGGCGGGATCGGACAGCCCCAGCATTTT. It encodes CAPPRGGIGQPQHF. The V call is TRBV6-5, the J call TRBJ1-5; D not resolved. Germline V gives CDR1 MNHEY, CDR2 SVGAGI. The V and J ends lost 11 bases and 7 bases respectively, with 21 bases between them. This CDR3 has 14 residues.

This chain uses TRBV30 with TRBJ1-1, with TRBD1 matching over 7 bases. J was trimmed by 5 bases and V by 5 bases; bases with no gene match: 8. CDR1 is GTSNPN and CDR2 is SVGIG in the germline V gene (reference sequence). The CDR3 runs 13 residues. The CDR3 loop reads CAWSVEQGTEAFF. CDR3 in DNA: TGTGCCTGGTCAGTTGAACAGGGGACTGAAGCTTTCTTT.

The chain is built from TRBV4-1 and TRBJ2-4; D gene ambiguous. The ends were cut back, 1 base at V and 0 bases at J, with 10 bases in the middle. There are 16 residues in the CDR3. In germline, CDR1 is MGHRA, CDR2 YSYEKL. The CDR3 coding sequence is TGCGCCAGCAGCCAAGTTCACGAACTAGCCAAAAACATTCAGTACTTC. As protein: CASSQVHELAKNIQYF.

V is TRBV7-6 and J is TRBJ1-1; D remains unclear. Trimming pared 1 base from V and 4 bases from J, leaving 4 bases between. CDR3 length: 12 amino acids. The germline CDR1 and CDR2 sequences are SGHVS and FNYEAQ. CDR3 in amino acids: CASSLVATEAFF. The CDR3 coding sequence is TGTGCCAGCAGCTTAGTGGCCACTGAAGCTTTCTTT.

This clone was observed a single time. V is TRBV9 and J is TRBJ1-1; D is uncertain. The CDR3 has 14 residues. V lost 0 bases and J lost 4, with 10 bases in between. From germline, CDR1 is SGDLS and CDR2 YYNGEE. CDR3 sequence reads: CASSVGVRGTEAFF. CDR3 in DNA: TGTGCCAGCAGCGTAGGGGTGCGAGGCACTGAAGCTTTCTTT.

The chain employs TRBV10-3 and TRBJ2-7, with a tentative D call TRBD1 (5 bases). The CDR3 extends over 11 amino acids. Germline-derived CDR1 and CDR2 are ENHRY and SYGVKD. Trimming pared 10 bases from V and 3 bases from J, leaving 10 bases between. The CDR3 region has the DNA TGTGCCACTACTCAGGGCTACGAGCAGTACTTC. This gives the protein CATTQGYEQYF.

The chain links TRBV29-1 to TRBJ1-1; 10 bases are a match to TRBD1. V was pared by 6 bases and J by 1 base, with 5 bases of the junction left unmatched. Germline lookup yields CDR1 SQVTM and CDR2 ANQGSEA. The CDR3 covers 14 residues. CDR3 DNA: TGCAGCGTCTCCAGGACAGGGGGGAACACTGAAGCTTTCTTT. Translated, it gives CSVSRTGGNTEAFF.

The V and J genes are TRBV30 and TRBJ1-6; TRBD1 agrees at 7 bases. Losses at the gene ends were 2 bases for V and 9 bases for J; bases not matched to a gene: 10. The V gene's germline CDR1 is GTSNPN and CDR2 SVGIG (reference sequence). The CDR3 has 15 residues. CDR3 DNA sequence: TGTGCCTGGAGTACCGGACAGGCTCCACTTTCACCCCTCCACTTT. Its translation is CAWSTGQAPLSPLHF. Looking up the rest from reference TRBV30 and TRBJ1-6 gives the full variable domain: SQTIHQWPATLVQPVGSPLSLECTVEGTSNPNLYWYRQAAGRGLQLLFYSVGIGQISSEVPQNLSASRPQDRQFILSSKKLLLSDSGFYLCAWSTGQAPLSPLHFGNGTRLTVT.

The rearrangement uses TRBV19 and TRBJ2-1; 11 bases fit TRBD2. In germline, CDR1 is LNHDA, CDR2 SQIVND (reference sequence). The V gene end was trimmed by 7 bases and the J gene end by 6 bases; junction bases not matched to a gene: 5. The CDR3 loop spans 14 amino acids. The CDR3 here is CASTGLAGINEQFF. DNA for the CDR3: TGTGCCAGTACTGGACTAGCGGGTATCAATGAGCAGTTCTTC.

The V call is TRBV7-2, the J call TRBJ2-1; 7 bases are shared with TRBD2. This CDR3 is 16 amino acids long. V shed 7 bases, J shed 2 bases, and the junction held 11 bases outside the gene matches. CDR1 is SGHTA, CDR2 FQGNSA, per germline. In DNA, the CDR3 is TGTGCCAGCAACCTCTCGGCGGGAGTGGCCTACAATGAGCAGTTCTTC. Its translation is CASNLSAGVAYNEQFF.